A selection of T cell receptor beta chains follows, all from one sample in a study of OX40 agonist ivuxolimab in advanced cancers. Sequencing used immunoSEQ multiplex PCR; TCRdb keeps in-frame clones, though not all of them. The repertoire has approximately 68,000 clones, roughly four fifths of them found once; the top ten carry over 6.5%. The sample here was CD4+ or CD8+ T cells sorted from blood, taken in a trial of the OX40 agonist ivuxolimab. Receptor source: an adult with an advanced solid tumor such as melanoma, head and neck, liver or kidney cancer. Each CDR3 is given with its conserved first and last residue. D genes are given only for firm matches. Expanded clones get a size class; other rows say once, few or many, or leave the size out.

v_call	clone_size	j_call	d_call	cdr3_length	cdr3_aa	cdr3_nt
TRBV27	NA	TRBJ2-5	NA	14	CASSFVLGQETQYF	TGTGCCAGCAGTTTTGTTTTAGGCCAAGAGACCCAGTACTTC
TRBV6-1	NA	TRBJ2-3	TRBD2	15	CASNLAGGRTDTQYF	TGTGCCAGCAATTTAGCGGGGGGACGCACAGATACGCAGTATTTT
TRBV30	NA	TRBJ2-3	NA	12	CAWSRTPDTQYF	TGTGCCTGGAGTAGGACGCCAGATACGCAGTATTTT
TRBV7-2	NA	TRBJ2-5	TRBD2	15	CASSLVSTSGGTQYF	TGTGCCAGCAGCTTAGTCTCTACTAGCGGGGGGACCCAGTACTTC
TRBV5-1	NA	TRBJ2-7	NA	15	CASNNFQGSSYEQYF	TGCGCCAGCAACAACTTCCAGGGGAGCTCCTACGAGCAGTACTTC
TRBV19	NA	TRBJ1-2	TRBD1	16	CASSNRDRGYNYGYTF	TGTGCCAGTAGTAACCGGGACAGGGGCTATAACTATGGCTACACCTTC
TRBV5-1	once	TRBJ1-6	TRBD1	16	CASRLVIGGGNSPLHF	TGCGCCAGCAGACTCGTAATAGGGGGCGGTAATTCACCCCTCCACTTT
TRBV6-1	once	TRBJ2-3	NA	15	CASSAPPVGTDTQYF	TGTGCCAGCAGTGCTCCCCCGGTGGGGACAGATACGCAGTATTTT
TRBV4-3	NA	TRBJ1-4	NA	15	CASKKSFGANEKLFF	TGCGCCAGCAAAAAGTCATTCGGAGCTAATGAAAAACTGTTTTTT
TRBV9	NA	TRBJ2-3	TRBD1	17	CASSVDAWGDRGDTQYF	TGTGCCAGCAGCGTAGACGCTTGGGGTGACAGGGGAGATACGCAGTATTTT
TRBV28	NA	TRBJ1-2	TRBD1	16	CASSKGTGTGIYGYTF	TGTGCCAGCAGTAAAGGAACCGGGACAGGCATTTATGGCTACACCTTC
TRBV5-1	NA	TRBJ2-7	TRBD1	14	CASSVGQVYTEQYF	TGCGCCAGCAGCGTGGGACAGGTCTACACCGAGCAGTACTTC
TRBV7-8	NA	TRBJ2-7	NA	13	CASSPYYSYEQYF	TGTGCCAGCAGCCCATACTACTCCTACGAGCAGTACTTC
TRBV6-6	NA	TRBJ2-5	NA	14	CASSYLGAQETQYF	TGTGCCAGCAGTTACCTCGGGGCCCAAGAGACCCAGTACTTC
TRBV10-3	NA	TRBJ1-2	NA	12	CATSDQNYGYTF	TGTGCCACCTCAGATCAGAACTATGGCTACACCTTC
TRBV25-1	NA	TRBJ2-7	NA	15	CATKGFIQGRYEQYF	TGTGCCACAAAGGGGTTCATACAGGGGAGGTACGAGCAGTACTTC
TRBV18	NA	TRBJ2-1	TRBD2	14	CASSPGLASDEQFF	TGTGCCAGCTCTCCGGGACTAGCGTCTGATGAGCAGTTCTTC
TRBV14	once	TRBJ2-7	NA	13	CASSQATLTEQYF	TGTGCCAGCAGCCAAGCCACATTAACCGAGCAGTACTTC
TRBV6-6	NA	TRBJ1-4	TRBD1	13	CASEGQGNEKLFF	TGTGCCAGCGAGGGACAGGGTAATGAAAAACTGTTTTTT
TRBV5-1	NA	TRBJ1-2	NA	15	CASSPGPERGYGYTF	TGCGCCAGCAGCCCAGGACCGGAACGCGGGTATGGCTACACCTTC
TRBV2	NA	TRBJ2-7	NA	15	CASSEGAGGAVEQYF	TGTGCCAGCAGTGAAGGCGCAGGAGGGGCGGTGGAGCAGTACTTC
TRBV5-1	NA	TRBJ2-5	NA	13	CASSPAGLETQYF	TGCGCCAGCAGCCCTGCGGGTTTAGAGACCCAGTACTTC
TRBV7-2	NA	TRBJ1-3	NA	15	CASSLGPQGGNTIYF	TGTGCCAGCAGCTTAGGCCCCCAGGGGGGAAACACCATATATTTT
TRBV30	NA	TRBJ2-7	TRBD1	14	CAWETGGGRYEQYF	TGTGCCTGGGAGACAGGGGGCGGACGCTACGAGCAGTACTTC
TRBV2	NA	TRBJ1-5	NA	12	CASSESHQPQHF	TGTGCCAGCAGTGAAAGTCATCAGCCCCAGCATTTT
TRBV5-1	NA	TRBJ2-6	TRBD2	16	CASSSSWEGGANVLTF	TGCGCCAGCAGCTCCTCTTGGGAGGGTGGGGCCAACGTCCTGACTTTC
TRBV27	NA	TRBJ1-2	NA	13	CASSLGWGYGYTF	TGTGCCAGCAGTTTAGGATGGGGCTATGGCTACACCTTC
TRBV28	NA	TRBJ2-3	TRBD1	14	CASSLATGADTQYF	TGTGCCAGCAGTTTGGCGACAGGGGCAGATACGCAGTATTTT
TRBV5-4	NA	TRBJ2-7	TRBD1	16	CASSHSGTGESYEQYF	TGCGCCAGCAGCCACTCTGGGACAGGGGAATCCTACGAGCAGTACTTC
TRBV2	NA	TRBJ2-2	TRBD1	16	CASSEGTGLNTGELFF	TGTGCCAGCAGTGAAGGGACAGGGCTCAACACCGGGGAGCTGTTTTTT
TRBV2	NA	TRBJ2-4	NA	15	CASSEDMLAKNIQYF	TGTGCCAGCAGTGAAGATATGTTAGCCAAAAACATTCAGTACTTC
TRBV5-1	NA	TRBJ1-1	TRBD1	13	CASSLQGDTEAFF	TGCGCCAGCAGCTTACAGGGGGACACTGAAGCTTTCTTT
TRBV19	few	TRBJ2-6	NA	16	CASSIDRGPGANVLTF	TGTGCCAGTAGTATAGATCGGGGTCCTGGGGCCAACGTCCTGACTTTC
TRBV18	NA	TRBJ2-5	NA	14	CASSPGRQQETQYF	TGTGCCAGCTCACCCGGGAGACAGCAAGAGACCCAGTACTTC
TRBV7-2	once	TRBJ2-5	TRBD2	13	CASSFLGGETQYF	TGTGCCAGCAGCTTTCTCGGGGGGGAGACCCAGTACTTC
TRBV9	few	TRBJ1-5	NA	14	CASSRVGSNQPQHF	TGTGCCAGCAGCCGCGTTGGGTCCAATCAGCCCCAGCATTTT
TRBV6-5	medium-sized	TRBJ2-7	NA	14	CASSPGLGTYEQYF	TGTGCCAGCAGTCCCGGACTGGGGACCTACGAGCAGTACTTC
TRBV5-1	NA	TRBJ1-1	NA	15	CASSPLGQRNTEAFF	TGCGCCAGCAGCCCATTAGGACAGAGAAACACTGAAGCTTTCTTT
TRBV19	NA	TRBJ1-5	TRBD1	17	CASSMMQGGYSNQPQHF	TGTGCCAGTAGTATGATGCAGGGGGGGTATAGCAATCAGCCCCAGCATTTT
TRBV5-5	NA	TRBJ2-7	TRBD2	17	CASSPGLAGPGAHEQYF	TGTGCCAGCAGCCCGGGACTAGCGGGGCCCGGGGCCCACGAGCAGTACTTC
TRBV9	NA	TRBJ1-2	NA	15	CASSVGQGPNYGYTF	TGTGCCAGCAGCGTAGGCCAGGGGCCTAACTATGGCTACACCTTC
TRBV15	few	TRBJ2-2	TRBD1	19	CATSSLKWGTEGTTGELFF	TGTGCCACCAGCTCTCTAAAATGGGGGACAGAAGGAACAACCGGGGAGCTGTTTTTT
TRBV2	NA	TRBJ1-5	NA	13	CASSEQLGQPQHF	TGTGCCAGCAGCGAACAACTAGGACAGCCCCAGCATTTT
TRBV18	NA	TRBJ1-1	NA	14	CASSPQSGETEAFF	TGTGCCAGCTCACCACAGAGCGGGGAAACTGAAGCTTTCTTT
TRBV11-2	NA	TRBJ2-1	TRBD1	17	CASSLDLRDRVLNEQFF	TGTGCCAGCAGCTTAGATCTGCGGGACAGGGTTCTCAATGAGCAGTTCTTC
TRBV6-1	NA	TRBJ1-1	NA	13	CASSYGGSTEAFF	TGTGCCAGCAGTTATGGTGGGAGCACTGAAGCTTTCTTT
TRBV5-1	NA	TRBJ1-4	NA	13	CASTDLSYEKLFF	TGCGCCAGCACAGATCTCTCTTATGAAAAACTGTTTTTT
TRBV10-3	NA	TRBJ2-5	NA	13	CAISESEGETQYF	TGTGCCATCAGTGAGTCGGAGGGGGAGACCCAGTACTTC
TRBV7-2	NA	TRBJ2-3	NA	15	CASSLGVHDTDTQYF	TGTGCCAGCAGCTTAGGGGTTCACGACACAGATACGCAGTATTTT
TRBV28	NA	TRBJ1-1	NA	13	CASSSPPSTSVFF	TGTGCCAGCAGTTCCCCCCCGAGCACTTCGGTTTTCTTT
TRBV2	NA	TRBJ1-2	NA	13	CASSERGTYGYTF	TGTGCCAGCAGTGAACGAGGGACCTATGGCTACACCTTC
TRBV19	NA	TRBJ2-2	NA	14	CASSYRDRTGELFF	TGTGCCAGTAGTTACAGGGACCGCACCGGGGAGCTGTTTTTT
TRBV5-1	NA	TRBJ2-1	TRBD2	15	CASSFSTSGSNEQFF	TGCGCCAGCAGCTTTAGTACTAGCGGGAGTAATGAGCAGTTCTTC
TRBV4-1	many	TRBJ1-5	NA	15	CASSQEAGSNQPQHF	TGCGCCAGCAGCCAAGAGGCAGGTAGCAATCAGCCCCAGCATTTT
TRBV11-2	NA	TRBJ2-1	NA	16	CASSLGLNLADNEQFF	TGTGCCAGCAGCTTAGGACTTAATCTAGCAGACAATGAGCAGTTCTTC
TRBV6-1	NA	TRBJ2-3	NA	13	CASSESGLGTQYF	TGTGCCAGCAGTGAGTCGGGGTTGGGGACGCAGTATTTT
TRBV2	NA	TRBJ1-2	NA	12	CASPGPVFGYTF	TGTGCCAGCCCAGGCCCGGTATTTGGCTACACCTTC
TRBV9	once	TRBJ2-5	TRBD2	19	CASSVARLGLAGGRETQYF	TGTGCCAGCAGCGTAGCTAGACTCGGGCTAGCGGGAGGTCGGGAGACCCAGTACTTC
TRBV5-6	NA	TRBJ1-1	NA	13	CASSRGQRSEAFF	TGTGCCAGCAGCAGAGGACAGCGGTCTGAAGCTTTCTTT